The TCR beta chain described here comes from a study of beta chain features in type 1 diabetes. Based on CD45RO/CCR7/CD25/CD127/CD95/CD27, CD4+ regulatory, stem cell-like memory, naive and central memory cells were sorted. Whole-study results and caveats: Within each of all four CD4+ subsets, Type 1 diabetes patients had TCRB CDR3s that were moderately but significantly shorter.

The whole isolated RNA underwent reverse transcription, so sequencing captured expressed TCRB transcripts. The table came from immunoSEQ multiplex PCR; TCRdb's copy has only in-frame clones and leaves some out. The table records about 270,000 clones, 14% of them present only once. In the case of this clone: Its antigen is unidentified.

This CDR3 is 16 amino acids long. Trimming removed 0 bases from V and 1 base from J; junction bases left unmatched: 5. The germline V gene has CDR1 LGHNA and CDR2 YNFKEQ. The chain couples TRBV4-2 to TRBJ2-7; 8 bases line up with TRBD1. This sequence was found in a young man with type 1 diabetes. What was sequenced was naive CD4+ T cells from blood. CDR3 region: CASSQDRDRRSYEQYF. For the CDR3, the DNA is TGTGCCAGCAGCCAAGACAGGGACAGGCGTTCCTACGAGCAGTACTTC.